This T cell receptor (beta chain) came from a study of blood T cell repertoires in COVID-19. TCRdb keeps only in-frame clones here, not all; method: immunoSEQ multiplex PCR. In the table there are roughly 250,000 clones, more than 75% of which are singletons. Between the trimmed V and J ends, which lost 4 bases and 1 base, there was a span of 11 bases. Germline V gene sequence: CDR1 SGDLS, CDR2 YYNGEE. This CDR3 region has 14 residues. Sequenced input: PBMCs or T cells enriched from blood (not recorded which). This chain uses TRBV9 with TRBJ1-1, with D perhaps TRBD1 (5 bases). The sequence was obtained from a woman aged 40-49 years with acute COVID-19. The CDR3 sequence is CASSITTENTEAFF. The CDR3 DNA sequence: TGTGCCAGCAGCATAACGACAGAGAACACTGAAGCTTTCTTT. Based on the CDR3 plus reference TRBV9 and TRBJ1-1, the full variable domain is DSGVTQTPKHLITATGQRVTLRCSPRSGDLSVYWYQQSLDQGLQFLIQYYNGEERAKGNILERFSAQQFPDLHSELNLSSLELGDSALYFCASSITTENTEAFFGQGTRLTVV.